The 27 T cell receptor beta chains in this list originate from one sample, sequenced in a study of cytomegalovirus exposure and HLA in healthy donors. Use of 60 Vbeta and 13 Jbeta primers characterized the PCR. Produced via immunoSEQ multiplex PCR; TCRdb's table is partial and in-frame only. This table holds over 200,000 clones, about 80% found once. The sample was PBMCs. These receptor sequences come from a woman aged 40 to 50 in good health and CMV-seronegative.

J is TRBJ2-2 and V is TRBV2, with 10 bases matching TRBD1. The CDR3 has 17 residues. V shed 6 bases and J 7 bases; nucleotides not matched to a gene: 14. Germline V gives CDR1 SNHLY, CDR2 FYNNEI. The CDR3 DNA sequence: TGTGCCAGCAGCCCGTATATGGGACAGGGGACCGGCGGGGAGCTGTTTTTT. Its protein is CASSPYMGQGTGGELFF.

CDR3 residues: CASSLQQVSTNEKLFF. The CDR3, as DNA: TGTGCCAGCAGTTTGCAACAGGTTTCAACTAATGAAAAACTGTTTTTT. This sequence joins TRBV27 and TRBJ1-4, with a tentative D call TRBD1 (5 bases). The CDR3 is made up of 16 amino acids. Per the germline V gene, CDR1 is MNHEY and CDR2 is SMNVEV (reference sequence). Trimming took off 3 bases at V and 0 bases at J, with 11 bases between the two ends. Full variable domain (rest looked up from reference TRBV27 and TRBJ1-4): EAQVTQNPRYLITVTGKKLTVTCSQNMNHEYMSWYRQDPGLGLRQIYYSMNVEVTDKGDVPEGYKVSRKEKRNFPLILESPSPNQTSLYFCASSLQQVSTNEKLFFGSGTQLSVL.

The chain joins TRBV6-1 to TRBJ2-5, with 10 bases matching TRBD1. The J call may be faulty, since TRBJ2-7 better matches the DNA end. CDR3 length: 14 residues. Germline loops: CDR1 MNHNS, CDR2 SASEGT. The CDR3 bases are TGTGCCAGCAGCGACGGACAGGGGGGACACGAGCAGTACTTC. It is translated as CASSDGQGGHEQYF.

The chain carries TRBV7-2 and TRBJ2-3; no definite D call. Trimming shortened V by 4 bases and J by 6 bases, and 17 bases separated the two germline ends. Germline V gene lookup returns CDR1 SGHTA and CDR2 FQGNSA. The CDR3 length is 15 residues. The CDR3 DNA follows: TGTGCCAGCAGCTCCCCGGGTCCAAGGCCGGATACGCAGTATTTT. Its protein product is CASSSPGPRPDTQYF.

CDR3 residues: CASSLAAGQNTEAFF. CDR3 coding DNA: TGCGCCAGCAGCTTGGCGGCGGGCCAGAACACTGAAGCTTTCTTT. J is TRBJ1-1 and V is TRBV5-1; D is undetermined. The germline gives CDR1 SGHRS, CDR2 YFSETQ. This CDR3 is built from 15 residues. V lost 0 bases and J lost 1, with 10 bases in between.

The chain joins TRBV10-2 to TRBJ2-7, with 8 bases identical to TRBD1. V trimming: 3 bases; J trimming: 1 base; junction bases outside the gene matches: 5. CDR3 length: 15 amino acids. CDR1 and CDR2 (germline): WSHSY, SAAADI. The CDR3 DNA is TGCGCCAGCAGTGAATTGGACAGGGTTTCCTACGAGCAGTACTTC. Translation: CASSELDRVSYEQYF.

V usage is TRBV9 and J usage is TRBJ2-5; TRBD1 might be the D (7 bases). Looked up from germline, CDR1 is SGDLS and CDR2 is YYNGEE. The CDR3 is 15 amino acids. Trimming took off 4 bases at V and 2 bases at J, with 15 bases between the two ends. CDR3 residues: CASSPEQGGQETQYF. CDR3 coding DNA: TGTGCCAGCAGCCCAGAGCAGGGGGGACAAGAGACCCAGTACTTC.

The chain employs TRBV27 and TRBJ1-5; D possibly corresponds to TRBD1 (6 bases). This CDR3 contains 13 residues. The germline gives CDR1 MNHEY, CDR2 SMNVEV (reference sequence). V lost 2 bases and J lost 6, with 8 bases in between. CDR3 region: CASSLGGGQPQHF. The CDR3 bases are TGTGCCAGCAGTTTAGGGGGCGGTCAGCCCCAGCATTTT.

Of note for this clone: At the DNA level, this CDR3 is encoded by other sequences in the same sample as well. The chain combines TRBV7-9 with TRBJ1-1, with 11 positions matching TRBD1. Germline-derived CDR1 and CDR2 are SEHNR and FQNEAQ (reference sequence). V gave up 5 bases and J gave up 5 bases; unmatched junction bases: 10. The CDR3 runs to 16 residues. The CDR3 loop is CASSLGTGGLGTEAFF. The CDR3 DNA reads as TGTGCCAGCAGCCTCGGGACAGGGGGACTGGGGACTGAAGCTTTCTTT.

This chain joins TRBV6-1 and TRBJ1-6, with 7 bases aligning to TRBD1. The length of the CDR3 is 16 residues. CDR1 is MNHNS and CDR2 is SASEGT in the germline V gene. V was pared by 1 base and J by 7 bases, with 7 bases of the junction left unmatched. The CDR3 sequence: CASSEEGTAGNSPLHF. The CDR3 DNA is TGTGCCAGCAGTGAAGAGGGGACAGCCGGCAATTCACCCCTCCACTTT.

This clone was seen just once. CDR3 sequence reads: CASSSPDRTYEQYF. The CDR3 region has the DNA TGCGCCAGCAGCAGCCCGGACAGGACCTACGAGCAGTACTTC. V gene TRBV5-1 combines with J gene TRBJ2-7; 7 bases line up with TRBD1. This CDR3 has 14 amino acids. With 4 bases clipped from V and 2 bases from J, the junction kept 6 bases outside the gene matches. CDR1 and CDR2 (germline): SGHRS, YFSETQ.

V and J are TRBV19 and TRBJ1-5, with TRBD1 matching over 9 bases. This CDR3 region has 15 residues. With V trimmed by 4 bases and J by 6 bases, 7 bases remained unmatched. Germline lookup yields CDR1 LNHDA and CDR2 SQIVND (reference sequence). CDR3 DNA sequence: TGTGCCAGTAGTACGACCGGGACAGGGTTTCAGCCCCAGCATTTT. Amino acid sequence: CASSTTGTGFQPQHF.

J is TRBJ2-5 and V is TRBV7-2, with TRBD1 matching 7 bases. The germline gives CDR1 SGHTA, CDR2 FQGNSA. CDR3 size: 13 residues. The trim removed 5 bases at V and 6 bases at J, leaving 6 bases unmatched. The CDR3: CASSLRGQQTQYF. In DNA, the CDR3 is TGTGCCAGCAGCCTGAGGGGGCAGCAGACCCAGTACTTC.

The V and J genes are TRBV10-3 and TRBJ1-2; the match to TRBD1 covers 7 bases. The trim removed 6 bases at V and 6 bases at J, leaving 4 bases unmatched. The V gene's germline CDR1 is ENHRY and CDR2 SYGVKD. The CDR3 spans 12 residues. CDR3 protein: CAIRPTGDGYTF. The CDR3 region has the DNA TGTGCCATCAGGCCAACAGGGGATGGCTACACCTTC.

The CDR3 reads CASRENEKLFF. The DNA of the CDR3 is TGTGCCAGCAGGGAGAATGAAAAACTGTTTTTT. V usage is TRBV2 and J usage is TRBJ1-4; D gene ambiguous. Germline CDR1 SNHLY, CDR2 FYNNEI. Trimming pared 6 bases from V and 5 bases from J, leaving 4 bases between. This CDR3 comprises 11 residues.

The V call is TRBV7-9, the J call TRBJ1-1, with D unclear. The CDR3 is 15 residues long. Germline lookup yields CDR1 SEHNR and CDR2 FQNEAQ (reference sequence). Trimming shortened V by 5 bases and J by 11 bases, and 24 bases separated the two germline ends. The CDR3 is CASSRYEGSLSSAFF. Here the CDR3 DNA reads TGTGCCAGCAGCAGATATGAGGGTAGTTTATCGTCGGCTTTCTTT.

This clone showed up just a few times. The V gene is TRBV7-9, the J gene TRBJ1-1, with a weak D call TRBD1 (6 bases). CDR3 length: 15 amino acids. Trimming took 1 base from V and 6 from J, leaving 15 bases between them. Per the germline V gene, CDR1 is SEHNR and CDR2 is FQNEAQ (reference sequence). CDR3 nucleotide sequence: TGTGCCAGCAGCTTAGGGCGGTTGGGGGCGGCTGAAGCTTTCTTT. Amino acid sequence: CASSLGRLGAAEAFF. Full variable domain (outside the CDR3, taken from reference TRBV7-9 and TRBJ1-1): DTGVSQNPRHKITKRGQNVTFRCDPISEHNRLYWYRQTLGQGPEFLTYFQNEAQLEKSRLLSDRFSAERPKGSFSTLEIQRTEQGDSAMYLCASSLGRLGAAEAFFGQGTRLTVV.

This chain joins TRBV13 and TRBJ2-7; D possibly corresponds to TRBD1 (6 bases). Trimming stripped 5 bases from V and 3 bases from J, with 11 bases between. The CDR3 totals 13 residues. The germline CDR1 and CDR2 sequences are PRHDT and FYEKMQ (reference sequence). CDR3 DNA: TGTGCCAGCAGCCCACAGGGATTCTACGAGCAGTACTTC. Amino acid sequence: CASSPQGFYEQYF.

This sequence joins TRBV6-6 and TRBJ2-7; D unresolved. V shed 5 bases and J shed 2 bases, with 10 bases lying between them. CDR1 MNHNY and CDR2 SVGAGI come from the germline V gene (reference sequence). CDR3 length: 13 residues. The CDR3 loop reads CASSPRGTYEQYF. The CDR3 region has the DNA TGTGCCAGCAGTCCCCGTGGCACCTACGAGCAGTACTTC.

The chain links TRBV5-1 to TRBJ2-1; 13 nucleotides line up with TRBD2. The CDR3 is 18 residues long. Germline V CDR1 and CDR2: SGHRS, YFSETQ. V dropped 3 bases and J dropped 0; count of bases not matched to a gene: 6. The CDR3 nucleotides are TGCGCCAGCAGCTCGGGACTAGCGGGGTCGAGCTCCTACAATGAGCAGTTCTTC. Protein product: CASSSGLAGSSSYNEQFF.

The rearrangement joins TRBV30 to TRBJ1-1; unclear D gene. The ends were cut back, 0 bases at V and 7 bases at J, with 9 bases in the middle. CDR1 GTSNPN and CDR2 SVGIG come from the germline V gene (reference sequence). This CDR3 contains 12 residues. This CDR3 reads CAWSVLRFEAFF. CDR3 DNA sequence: TGTGCCTGGAGTGTCCTTCGGTTTGAAGCTTTCTTT.

CDR3 DNA sequence: TGCGCCAGCAGCTTGGCGGGGGGGCGCTCCTACGAGCAGTACTTC. Its protein is CASSLAGGRSYEQYF. The chain joins TRBV5-1 to TRBJ2-7, with 8 bases fitting TRBD2. The junction had 2 bases not matched to a gene; V was cut back by 0 bases and J by 0 bases. This CDR3 comprises 15 residues. The germline gives CDR1 SGHRS, CDR2 YFSETQ.

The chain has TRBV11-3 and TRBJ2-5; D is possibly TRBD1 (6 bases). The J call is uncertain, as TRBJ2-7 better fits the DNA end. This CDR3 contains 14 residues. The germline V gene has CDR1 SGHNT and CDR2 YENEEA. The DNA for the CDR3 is TGTGCCAGCAGCTTACGGCAGGGGTACTACGAGCAGTACTTC. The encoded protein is CASSLRQGYYEQYF.

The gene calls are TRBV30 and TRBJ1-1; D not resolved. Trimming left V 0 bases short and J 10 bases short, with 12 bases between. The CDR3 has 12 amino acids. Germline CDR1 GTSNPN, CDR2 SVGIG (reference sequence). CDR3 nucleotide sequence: TGTGCCTGGAGTGTACGAGGGATTGGAGCTTTCTTT. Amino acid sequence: CAWSVRGIGAFF.

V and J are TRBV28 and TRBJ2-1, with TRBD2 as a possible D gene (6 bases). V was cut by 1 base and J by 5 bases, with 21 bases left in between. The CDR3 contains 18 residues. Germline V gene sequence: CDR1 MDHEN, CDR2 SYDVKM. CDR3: CASSLSLLATPQHNEQFF. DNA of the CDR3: TGTGCCAGCAGTTTATCCCTACTAGCTACCCCCCAACACAATGAGCAGTTCTTC.

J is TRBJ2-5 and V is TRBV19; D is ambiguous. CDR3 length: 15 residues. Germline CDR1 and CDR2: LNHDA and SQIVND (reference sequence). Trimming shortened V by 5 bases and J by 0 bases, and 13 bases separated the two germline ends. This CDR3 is CASSWAAGNQETQYF. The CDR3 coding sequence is TGTGCCAGTAGTTGGGCAGCTGGTAACCAAGAGACCCAGTACTTC.

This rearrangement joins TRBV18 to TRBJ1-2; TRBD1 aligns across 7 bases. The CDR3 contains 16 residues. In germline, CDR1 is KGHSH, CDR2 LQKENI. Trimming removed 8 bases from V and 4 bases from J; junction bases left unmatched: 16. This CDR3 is CASLPPPSDRAYGYTF. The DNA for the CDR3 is TGTGCCAGCCTTCCCCCCCCCTCCGACAGGGCCTATGGCTACACCTTC.